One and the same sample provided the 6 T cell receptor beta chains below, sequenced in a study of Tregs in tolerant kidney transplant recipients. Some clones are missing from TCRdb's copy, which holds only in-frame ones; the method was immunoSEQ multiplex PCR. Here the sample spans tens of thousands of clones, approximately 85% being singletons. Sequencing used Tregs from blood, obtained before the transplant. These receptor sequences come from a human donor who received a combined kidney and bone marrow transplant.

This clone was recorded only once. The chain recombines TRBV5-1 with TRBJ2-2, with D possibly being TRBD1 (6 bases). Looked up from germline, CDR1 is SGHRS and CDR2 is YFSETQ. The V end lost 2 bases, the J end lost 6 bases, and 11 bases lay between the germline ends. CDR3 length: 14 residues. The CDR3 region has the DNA TGCGCCAGCAGCTTTAATACAGGGCCCGGGGAGCTGTTTTTT. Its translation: CASSFNTGPGELFF.

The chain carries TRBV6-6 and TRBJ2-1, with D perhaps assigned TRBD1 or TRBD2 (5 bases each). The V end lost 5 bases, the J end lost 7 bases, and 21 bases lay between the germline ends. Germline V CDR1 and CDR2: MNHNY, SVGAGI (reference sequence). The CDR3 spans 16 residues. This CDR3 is CASSRPGLTRRNEQFF. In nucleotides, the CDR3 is TGTGCCAGCAGTCGCCCGGGGCTCACGCGGCGGAATGAGCAGTTCTTC.

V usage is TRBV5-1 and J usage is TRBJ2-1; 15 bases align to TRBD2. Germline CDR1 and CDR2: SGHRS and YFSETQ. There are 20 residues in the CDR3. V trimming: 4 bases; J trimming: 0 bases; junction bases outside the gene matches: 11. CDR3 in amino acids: CASSAGPGLAGGSSYNEQFF. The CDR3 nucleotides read TGCGCCAGCAGCGCCGGCCCCGGACTAGCGGGGGGGAGCTCCTACAATGAGCAGTTCTTC.

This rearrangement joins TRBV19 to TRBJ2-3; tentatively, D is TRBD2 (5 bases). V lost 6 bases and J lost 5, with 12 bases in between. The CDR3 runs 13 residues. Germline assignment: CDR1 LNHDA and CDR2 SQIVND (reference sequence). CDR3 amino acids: CASRTTIEDTQYF. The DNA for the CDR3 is TGTGCCAGTAGGACTACAATCGAAGATACGCAGTATTTT.

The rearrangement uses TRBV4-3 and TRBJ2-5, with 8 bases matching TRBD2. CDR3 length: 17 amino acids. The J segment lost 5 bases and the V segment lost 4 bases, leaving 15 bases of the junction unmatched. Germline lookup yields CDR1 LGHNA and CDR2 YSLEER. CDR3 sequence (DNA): TGCGCCAGCAGCCCCACTCGGCCAGCGGGAGATGGGGAGACCCAGTACTTC. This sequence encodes CASSPTRPAGDGETQYF.

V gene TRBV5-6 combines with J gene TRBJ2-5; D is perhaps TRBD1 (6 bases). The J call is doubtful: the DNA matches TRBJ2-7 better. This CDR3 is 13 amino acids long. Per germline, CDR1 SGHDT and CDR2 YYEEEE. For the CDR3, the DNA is TGTGCCAGCAGCTCTATCACAGGGAACGAGCAGTACTTC. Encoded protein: CASSSITGNEQYF.